This T cell receptor (beta chain) is from a study of blood T cell repertoires in COVID-19. Whole-study context: Acute and convalescent COVID-19 samples came from the United States, Italy and Spain.

Libraries were prepared by immunoSEQ multiplex PCR; TCRdb keeps only in-frame clonotypes and omits some of them. Among 370,000 or so clones listed, about 87% were seen once. Trimming shortened V by 1 base and J by 3 bases, and 14 bases separated the two germline ends. Germline loops: CDR1 SGHNT, CDR2 YYREEE (reference sequence). The CDR3 runs 15 residues. This clonotype was sampled from a man aged 25 to 40 who had recovered from COVID-19. Sequencing was done on a sample of PBMCs or T cells enriched from blood (not recorded which). The chain links TRBV5-4 to TRBJ2-7; D is undetermined. CDR3 amino acids: CASSLPAWSYYEQYF. The CDR3 DNA reads as TGTGCCAGCAGCTTGCCTGCGTGGTCCTACTACGAGCAGTACTTC.